The clone carrying this T cell receptor beta chain was detected once. Its matching antigen is unknown. Trimming pared 5 bases from V and 2 bases from J, leaving 7 bases between. Germline CDR1 MNHNY, CDR2 SVGAGI (reference sequence). This CDR3 spans 14 amino acids. This specimen comes from a study of cytomegalovirus exposure and HLA in healthy donors. Study in general: The 110 or so validation repertoires used the same platform as the roughly 620 first-cohort repertoires, a later analysis reported. Study observations and caveats: Altogether, 150 to 200 TCR beta chains were recorded as cytomegalovirus-associated. Accounts indicate the classifier identified cytomegalovirus status with strong specificity and sensitivity.

The validation cohort, a group of 120 or so subjects, included the donors and was separate from the roughly 670-subject first cohort. Here immunoSEQ multiplex PCR was the method, and the copy in TCRdb shows in-frame clones only, minus some. This table has some 130,000 clones, approximately 94% appearing once. The sequence derives from a man aged 18 to 29 in good health and CMV-seropositive. The rearrangement uses TRBV6-6 and TRBJ2-6; D unresolved. Sequenced material: PBMCs. CDR3 residues: CASSPTAGANVLTF. In DNA, the CDR3 is TGTGCCAGCAGTCCCACAGCTGGGGCCAACGTCCTGACTTTC.